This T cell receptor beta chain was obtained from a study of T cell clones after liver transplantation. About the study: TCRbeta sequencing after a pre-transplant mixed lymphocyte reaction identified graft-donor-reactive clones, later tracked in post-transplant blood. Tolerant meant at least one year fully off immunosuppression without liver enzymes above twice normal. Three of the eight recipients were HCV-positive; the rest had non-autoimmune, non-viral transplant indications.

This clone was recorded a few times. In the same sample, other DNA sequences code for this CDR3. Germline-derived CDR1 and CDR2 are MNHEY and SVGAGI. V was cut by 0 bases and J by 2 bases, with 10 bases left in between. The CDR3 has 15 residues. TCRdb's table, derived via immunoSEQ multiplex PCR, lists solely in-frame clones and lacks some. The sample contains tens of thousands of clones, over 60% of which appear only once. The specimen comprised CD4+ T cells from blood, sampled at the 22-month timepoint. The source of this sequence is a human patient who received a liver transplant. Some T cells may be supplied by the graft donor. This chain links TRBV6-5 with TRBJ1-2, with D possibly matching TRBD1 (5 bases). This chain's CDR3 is CASSYSPRGNYGYTF. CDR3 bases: TGTGCCAGCAGTTACTCCCCCCGGGGCAACTATGGCTACACCTTC.